Shown below are 32 T cell receptor beta chains from a single sample sequenced in a study of T cell responses to AZD1222 COVID-19 vaccine (dated by TCRdb to about 2021). According to the study, the label for this sample's time point signals: baseline before first vaccination. What the treatment or condition label conveys for this sample: meningococcal conjugate vaccine given as trial control. The library was obtained by the immunoSEQ multiplex PCR assay. The immuneACCESS repertoire file appears here via TCRdb, limited to in-frame rearrangements. These files lack a portion of the clones; in checked studies, under half of the deficit traces to unresolved V genes, and the cause of the others is not known. This sample gives around 78,000 clones in total; 90% to 95% of them show up just once. The top ten clonotypes cover less than 5.5% of the sample. The source was peripheral blood, collected on day 0 of MenACWY control vaccination. These TCRs come from an adult in good health.

This chain joins TRBV11-2 and TRBJ2-3; a possible D gene is TRBD1 (6 bases). The CDR3 loop spans 17 amino acids. Per the germline V gene, CDR1 is SGHAT and CDR2 is FQNNGV. Trimming shortened V by 3 bases and J by 3 bases, and 19 bases separated the two germline ends. The CDR3 sequence is CASSFRGQLKGTDTQYF. CDR3 sequence (DNA): TGTGCCAGCAGCTTTCGAGGACAGCTCAAGGGAACAGATACGCAGTATTTT.

The V call is TRBV4-1, the J call TRBJ2-1, with D possibly called TRBD1 or TRBD2 (5 bases each). In germline, CDR1 is MGHRA, CDR2 YSYEKL. The CDR3 consists of 14 residues. The germline V and J ends were trimmed by 1 base and 6 bases, with 10 bases remaining between them. CDR3 amino acids: CASSQVGTLNEQFF. In DNA form, the CDR3 reads TGCGCCAGCAGCCAAGTGGGGACCCTCAATGAGCAGTTCTTC.

The sample holds many counts of this clone. Here the CDR3 reads CASSLSEGDYQPQHF. CDR3 nucleotides: TGTGCCAGCAGCTTGTCTGAGGGGGACTATCAGCCCCAGCATTTT. The rearrangement uses TRBV5-6 and TRBJ1-5; D is perhaps TRBD1 (6 bases). Germline V gene data show CDR1 as SGHDT and CDR2 as YYEEEE. The CDR3 is 15 amino acids. Trimming stripped 1 base from V and 5 bases from J, with 13 bases between. Supplemented by reference TRBV5-6 and TRBJ1-5, the full variable domain reads DAGVTQSPTHLIKTRGQQVTLRCSPKSGHDTVSWYQQALGQGPQFIFQYYEEEERQRGNFPDRFSGHQFPNYSSELNVNALLLGDSALYLCASSLSEGDYQPQHFGDGTRLSIL.

This clone was counted a single time. The rearrangement links TRBV29-1 to TRBJ2-1; 10 bases agree with TRBD2. Unmatched junction bases numbered 5, after V lost 7 bases and J lost 5 bases. The CDR3 loop spans 13 amino acids. CDR1 and CDR2 (germline): SQVTM, ANQGSEA. For the CDR3, the DNA is TGCAGCGCCAGAGCGGGAGGGGACAATGAGCAGTTCTTC. Its protein is CSARAGGDNEQFF.

The genes are TRBV7-2 and TRBJ2-4, with D possibly called TRBD1 or TRBD2 (7 bases each). V was trimmed by 5 bases and J by 5 bases, leaving 19 bases between them. CDR1 is SGHTA, CDR2 FQGNSA, per germline. The CDR3 has 16 residues. In DNA, the CDR3 is TGTGCCAGCAGCCTTGCAGGGGGGGCAAGTGAAAACATTCAGTACTTC. It is translated as CASSLAGGASENIQYF.

The chain links TRBV19 to TRBJ1-5, with D uncertain. Germline values: CDR1 LNHDA, CDR2 SQIVND (reference sequence). V lost 5 bases to trimming and J lost 4 bases, with 12 bases between them. The CDR3 sequence is 14 residues long. The CDR3 spells CASSGEFPNQPQHF. DNA of the CDR3: TGTGCCAGTAGTGGTGAGTTCCCAAATCAGCCCCAGCATTTT.

The J gene is TRBJ1-1, the V gene TRBV4-1, with D perhaps TRBD1 (6 bases). This CDR3 is 13 amino acids long. CDR1 is MGHRA and CDR2 is YSYEKL in the germline V gene. V lost 1 base and J 5 bases, leaving 8 bases between the germline ends. The CDR3 coding sequence is TGCGCCAGCAGCCAAGGCCAGGGGACTGAAGCTTTCTTT. As protein: CASSQGQGTEAFF.

This chain connects TRBV19 to TRBJ1-1, with a possible D match to TRBD1 (5 bases). Per germline, CDR1 LNHDA and CDR2 SQIVND (reference sequence). The CDR3 consists of 14 residues. The V and J ends lost 3 bases and 1 base respectively, with 9 bases between them. CDR3 nucleotides: TGTGCCAGTAGTATGACCCAGGGGAACACTGAAGCTTTCTTT. Translated: CASSMTQGNTEAFF.

The V call is TRBV30, the J call TRBJ2-1, with TRBD1 matching over 8 bases. Per germline, CDR1 GTSNPN and CDR2 SVGIG (reference sequence). This CDR3 has 13 residues. After removal of 1 base from V and 9 bases from J, the junction contained 5 bases not matched to a gene. CDR3 DNA sequence: TGTGCCTGGAGTGGGACAGGGAGAAGTGAGCAGTTCTTC. It codes for CAWSGTGRSEQFF.

This clone was seen a few times. This rearrangement joins TRBV24-1 to TRBJ2-3, with D unclear. The V and J ends lost 3 bases and 2 bases respectively, with 23 bases between them. The germline gives CDR1 KGHDR, CDR2 SFDVKD. The length of the CDR3 is 19 residues. In DNA, the CDR3 is TGTGCCACCAGTGATCCGTCATTTAGTGACCGATTCTCCACAGATACGCAGTATTTT. Translation gives CATSDPSFSDRFSTDTQYF.

The chain links TRBV3-1 (or the pseudogene TRBV3-2) to TRBJ2-7; D not certain. Germline V gene data show CDR1 as LGHDT and CDR2 as YNNKEL (reference sequence). V was shortened by 0 bases and J by 3 bases, with 9 bases between the two germline ends. The CDR3 loop spans 14 amino acids. The CDR3 DNA sequence: TGTGCCAGCAGCCAAGAACCACTCCACTACGAGCAGTACTTC. Translated: CASSQEPLHYEQYF.

V and J are TRBV4-3 and TRBJ2-4, with D possibly TRBD1 on 5 matching bases. This CDR3 has 15 residues. V gave up 2 bases and J gave up 9 bases, with 17 bases separating them. Germline CDR1 and CDR2: LGHNA and YSLEER. CDR3 sequence reads: CASSQTLPGIGIQYF. In nucleotides, the CDR3 is TGCGCCAGCAGCCAAACCCTCCCAGGGATTGGCATTCAGTACTTC.

V is TRBV7-9 and J is TRBJ2-2; TRBD2 is a possible D gene (6 bases). The CDR3 is 17 amino acids. Germline CDR1 SEHNR, CDR2 FQNEAQ (reference sequence). V was clipped by 2 bases and J by 5 bases, with 18 bases between them. The CDR3 nucleotides read TGTGCCAGCAGCTTATATGCGTGGGGGGAATCGACCGGGGAGCTGTTTTTT. Residues: CASSLYAWGESTGELFF.

This chain links TRBV4-3 with TRBJ1-2; possibly TRBD1 for D (6 bases). The CDR3 length is 13 residues. Germline-derived CDR1 and CDR2 are LGHNA and YSLEER. V dropped 1 base and J dropped 3 bases, with 6 bases sitting between them. CDR3 DNA sequence: TGCGCCAGCAGCCAAGGACAGGACTATGGCTACACCTTC. Amino acids: CASSQGQDYGYTF.

This CDR3 is CASSGSSRSYEQYF. The CDR3, as DNA: TGTGCCAGTAGTGGGTCTAGCAGGTCCTACGAGCAGTACTTC. This rearrangement joins TRBV19 to TRBJ2-7, with a possible D match to TRBD2 (5 bases). CDR3 length: 14 residues. CDR1 and CDR2 from the germline V gene are LNHDA and SQIVND (reference sequence). The ends were cut back, 5 bases at V and 1 base at J, with 12 bases in the middle.

J is TRBJ1-6 and V is TRBV28; D uncertain. Trimming removed 2 bases at V and 0 bases at J, with 8 bases between. CDR3 length equals 16 residues. Germline V CDR1 and CDR2: MDHEN, SYDVKM. The CDR3: CASSLDSSSYNSPLHF. CDR3 DNA: TGTGCCAGCAGTTTAGACTCGAGCTCCTATAATTCACCCCTCCACTTT.

The rearrangement uses TRBV4-1 and TRBJ1-3, with D unresolved. The germline V gene encodes CDR1 MGHRA and CDR2 YSYEKL. The CDR3 runs 18 residues. V lost 0 bases to trimming and J lost 6 bases, with 21 bases between them. CDR3 residues: CASSQDPLGSGSKNTIYF. The CDR3 region has the DNA TGCGCCAGCAGCCAAGATCCTCTAGGGTCGGGATCGAAAAACACCATATATTTT.

The rearrangement uses TRBV3-1 (or the pseudogene TRBV3-2) and TRBJ2-3; possibly TRBD2 for D (6 bases). The CDR3 spans 18 residues. The V gene's germline CDR1 is LGHDT and CDR2 YNNKEL (reference sequence). V dropped 1 base and J dropped 3 bases, with 20 bases sitting between them. The CDR3 loop is CASSQVSSHGSRTDTQYF. CDR3 nucleotides: TGTGCCAGCAGCCAAGTCTCCTCCCACGGGAGTCGGACAGATACGCAGTATTTT.

This clone came up a few times. The V call is TRBV7-6, the J call TRBJ1-1, with D perhaps matching TRBD1 (5 bases). The germline CDR1 and CDR2 sequences are SGHVS and FNYEAQ. The CDR3 is 13 amino acids. Trimming took off 8 bases at V and 4 bases at J, with 14 bases between the two ends. CDR3 nucleotide sequence: TGTGCCAGCGGATATATGGGGGGCACTGAAGCTTTCTTT. Translated: CASGYMGGTEAFF.

This chain links TRBV5-1 with TRBJ2-7; tentatively, D is TRBD1 or TRBD2 (5 bases each). The germline V gene has CDR1 SGHRS and CDR2 YFSETQ. Trimming removed 3 bases from V and 1 base from J, with 17 bases in between. The CDR3 contains 16 residues. The CDR3 DNA sequence: TGCGCCAGCAGCTCAGGGCTCGGGACGGTATCCTACGAGCAGTACTTC. It specifies CASSSGLGTVSYEQYF. The entire variable domain, with the rest obtained from reference TRBV5-1 and TRBJ2-7, is as follows: KAGVTQTPRYLIKTRGQQVTLSCSPISGHRSVSWYQQTPGQGLQFLFEYFSETQRNKGNFPGRFSGRQFSNSRSEMNVSTLELGDSALYLCASSSGLGTVSYEQYFGPGTRLTVT.

The V gene is TRBV19, the J gene TRBJ1-5, with TRBD1 as a possible D gene (5 bases). From germline, CDR1 is LNHDA and CDR2 SQIVND (reference sequence). The CDR3 is 14 amino acids. V dropped 10 bases and J dropped 6 bases, with 19 bases sitting between them. CDR3 in DNA: TGTGCCACTAAAAGAGAGGGGCTGAGTCAGCCCCAGCATTTT. Its protein product is CATKREGLSQPQHF.

Written as DNA, the CDR3 is TGTGCCAGCAGTTCATACACGGCTGAAGCTTTCTTT. Its protein product is CASSSYTAEAFF. The rearrangement uses TRBV6-2 or TRBV6-3 and TRBJ1-1; no clear D. V lost 4 bases and J lost 6, with 9 bases in between. Germline CDR1 is MNHEY and CDR2 is SVGEGT. CDR3 size: 12 residues.

V usage is TRBV20-1 and J usage is TRBJ1-6, with D uncertain. V gave up 1 base and J gave up 13 bases, with 8 bases separating them. The CDR3 is 11 residues long. The germline CDR1 and CDR2 sequences are DFQATT and SNEGSKA (reference sequence). CDR3 in DNA: TGCAGTGCTAGAGCTGGCCCCCCCCTCCACTTT. It is translated as CSARAGPPLHF.

The rearrangement links TRBV3-1 (or the pseudogene TRBV3-2) to TRBJ1-2; no clear D. The CDR3 covers 13 residues. The germline gives CDR1 LGHDT, CDR2 YNNKEL (reference sequence). The V gene lost 6 bases and the J gene lost 6 bases, with 14 bases spanning the gap. CDR3: CASRRDETDGYTF. The CDR3 DNA reads TGTGCCAGCAGGAGAGACGAGACCGATGGCTACACCTTC.

This rearrangement joins TRBV28 to TRBJ2-1, with 15 bases that match TRBD2. Looked up from germline, CDR1 is MDHEN and CDR2 is SYDVKM. CDR3 length: 17 amino acids. V lost 10 bases to trimming and J lost 5 bases; unmatched junction nucleotides: 12. The CDR3 region has the DNA TGTGCCACATCGGGACTAGCGGGAGGCGTGTGGGACAATGAGCAGTTCTTC. Protein: CATSGLAGGVWDNEQFF.

V gene TRBV7-2 combines with J gene TRBJ1-4; no definite D call. The germline V gene has CDR1 SGHTA and CDR2 FQGNSA. Between the trimmed V and J ends, which lost 4 bases and 8 bases, there was a span of 14 bases. The CDR3 contains 14 residues. CDR3 amino acids: CASSSSRGGEKLFF. The CDR3 DNA sequence: TGTGCCAGCAGCTCTAGCCGGGGTGGGGAAAAACTGTTTTTT.

V gene TRBV7-2 combines with J gene TRBJ1-1, with a weak D call TRBD1 (5 bases). In germline, CDR1 is SGHTA, CDR2 FQGNSA. The CDR3 has 12 amino acids. Trimming pared 5 bases from V and 6 bases from J, leaving 10 bases between. Here the CDR3 DNA reads TGTGCCAGCAGCGCCGGGACCGCTGAAGCTTTCTTT. It yields the protein CASSAGTAEAFF. The full variable domain, its missing parts supplied by reference TRBV7-2 and TRBJ1-1, is GAGVSQSPSNKVTEKGKDVELRCDPISGHTALYWYRQSLGQGLEFLIYFQGNSAPDKSGLPSDRFSAERTGGSVSTLTIQRTQQEDSAVYLCASSAGTAEAFFGQGTRLTVV.

This clone has only one observation. Compared with germline, one end of the junction differs, possibly owing to a read error. V and J are TRBV7-2 and TRBJ2-7; 8 bases map to TRBD2. The CDR3 runs to 17 residues. CDR1 SGHTA and CDR2 FQGNSA come from the germline V gene. The CDR3 DNA is TGTGCCAGCACCTTAATGAGCGGGAGCGTGGTTGGCCACGAGCAGTACTTC. This codes for CASTLMSGSVVGHEQYF.

The chain employs TRBV12-3 or TRBV12-4 and TRBJ1-1; 9 nucleotides agree with TRBD1. This CDR3 region has 13 residues. The V gene end was trimmed by 9 bases and the J gene end by 5 bases; junction bases not matched to a gene: 7. CDR3 residues: CASAQGARTEAFF. Written as DNA, the CDR3 is TGTGCCAGTGCACAGGGGGCGAGGACTGAAGCTTTCTTT.

The V and J genes are TRBV7-2 and TRBJ2-7; D is unresolved. This CDR3 comprises 14 residues. V was pared by 1 base and J by 3 bases, with 10 bases between. Germline V lookup: CDR1 SGHTA, CDR2 FQGNSA. The chain's CDR3 is CASSLDGFDYEQYF. DNA for the CDR3: TGTGCCAGCAGCTTAGACGGGTTCGACTACGAGCAGTACTTC.

In DNA, the CDR3 is TGTGCCAGCAGTTCGCGAGGGAGCAATGGCTACACCTTC. Its translation: CASSSRGSNGYTF. This sequence joins TRBV28 and TRBJ1-2; D is unclear. V gave up 4 bases and J gave up 6 bases, with 12 bases separating them. CDR3 size: 13 residues. Germline V CDR1 and CDR2: MDHEN, SYDVKM.

The rearrangement joins TRBV9 to TRBJ1-1; D is possibly TRBD1 (6 bases). With 5 bases removed from V and 5 bases from J, the gap between germline ends came to 13 bases. CDR1 SGDLS and CDR2 YYNGEE come from the germline V gene. The CDR3 extends over 13 amino acids. CDR3 residues: CASRPSGETEAFF. The CDR3 nucleotides are TGTGCCAGCAGACCATCAGGGGAAACTGAAGCTTTCTTT.